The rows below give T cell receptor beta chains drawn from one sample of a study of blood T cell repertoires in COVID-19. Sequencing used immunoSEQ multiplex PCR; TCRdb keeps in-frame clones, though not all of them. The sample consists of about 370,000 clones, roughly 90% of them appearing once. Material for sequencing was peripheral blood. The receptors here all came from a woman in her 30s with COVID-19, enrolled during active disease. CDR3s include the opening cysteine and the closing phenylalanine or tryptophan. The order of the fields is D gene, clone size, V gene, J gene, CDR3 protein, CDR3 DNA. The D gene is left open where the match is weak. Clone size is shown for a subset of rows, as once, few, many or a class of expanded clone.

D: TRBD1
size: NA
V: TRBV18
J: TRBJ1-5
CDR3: CASSRRQGGTDSNQPQHF
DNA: TGTGCCAGCTCTCGTCGACAGGGGGGGACGGATAGCAATCAGCCCCAGCATTTT

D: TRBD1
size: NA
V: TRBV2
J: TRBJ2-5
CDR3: CASKSGTGGPGAQYF
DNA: TGTGCCAGCAAATCCGGGACAGGGGGACCGGGAGCCCAGTACTTC

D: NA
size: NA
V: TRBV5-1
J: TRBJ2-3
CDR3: CASSLGSSVRLTDTQYF
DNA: TGCGCCAGCAGCTTGGGCTCTAGCGTAAGATTAACAGATACGCAGTATTTT

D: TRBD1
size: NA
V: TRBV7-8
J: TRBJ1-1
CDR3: CASSPRTGGNTEAFF
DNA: TGTGCCAGCAGCCCCCGGACAGGAGGGAACACTGAAGCTTTCTTT

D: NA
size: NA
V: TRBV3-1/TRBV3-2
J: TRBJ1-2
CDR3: CASSQDRGGYGYTF
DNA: TGTGCCAGCAGCCAAGACAGGGGCGGATATGGCTACACCTTC

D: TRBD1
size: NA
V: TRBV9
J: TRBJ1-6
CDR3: CASSVRDSNYSPLHF
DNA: TGTGCCAGCAGCGTCCGGGACAGTAATTATTCACCCCTCCACTTT

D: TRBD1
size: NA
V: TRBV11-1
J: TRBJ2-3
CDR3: CASSLAPGQGGPDTQYF
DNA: TGTGCCAGCAGCTTAGCCCCGGGACAGGGTGGCCCAGATACGCAGTATTTT

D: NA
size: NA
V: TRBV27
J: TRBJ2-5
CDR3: CASSFYGGQETQYF
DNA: TGTGCCAGCAGTTTTTATGGGGGGCAAGAGACCCAGTACTTC

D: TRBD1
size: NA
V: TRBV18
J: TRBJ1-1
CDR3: CASSVTTGTTEAFF
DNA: TGTGCCAGCTCTGTCACGACAGGGACTACTGAAGCTTTCTTT

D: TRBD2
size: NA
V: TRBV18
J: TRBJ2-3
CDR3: CASSPPSGEDTQYF
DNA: TGTGCCAGCTCACCACCAAGCGGGGAGGATACGCAGTATTTT

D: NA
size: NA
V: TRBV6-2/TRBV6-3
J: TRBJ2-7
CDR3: CASGWRGGLSYEQYF
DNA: TGTGCCAGCGGTTGGAGGGGGGGCCTGTCCTACGAGCAGTACTTC

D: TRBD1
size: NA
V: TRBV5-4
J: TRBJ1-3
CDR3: CASARDRAGNTIYF
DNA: TGTGCCAGCGCCAGGGACAGGGCTGGAAACACCATATATTTT

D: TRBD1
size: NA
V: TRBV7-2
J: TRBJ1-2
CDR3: CASSPGQGNYGYTF
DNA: TGTGCCAGCAGCCCCGGACAGGGGAACTATGGCTACACCTTC

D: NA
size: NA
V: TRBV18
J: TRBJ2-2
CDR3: CASSPSGGTGELFF
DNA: TGTGCCAGCTCCCCTAGTGGAGGCACCGGGGAGCTGTTTTTT

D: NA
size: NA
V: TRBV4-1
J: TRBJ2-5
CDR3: CASSQANLGLVRGATQYF
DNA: TGCGCCAGCAGCCAAGCGAACTTAGGACTAGTGAGGGGGGCGACCCAGTACTTC

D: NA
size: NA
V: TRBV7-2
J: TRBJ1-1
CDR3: CASSFSQGNTEAFF
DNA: TGTGCCAGCAGCTTTTCGCAGGGAAACACTGAAGCTTTCTTT

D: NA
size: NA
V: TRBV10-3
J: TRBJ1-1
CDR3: CAISQHAANTEAFF
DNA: TGTGCCATCAGTCAACATGCGGCGAACACTGAAGCTTTCTTT

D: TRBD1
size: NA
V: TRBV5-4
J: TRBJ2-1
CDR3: CASSFGGTGANEQFF
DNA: TGTGCCAGCAGCTTTGGTGGGACAGGGGCCAATGAGCAGTTCTTC

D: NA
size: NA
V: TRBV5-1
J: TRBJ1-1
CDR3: CASSPEDGEINTEAFF
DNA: TGCGCCAGCAGCCCGGAGGATGGGGAGATAAACACTGAAGCTTTCTTT

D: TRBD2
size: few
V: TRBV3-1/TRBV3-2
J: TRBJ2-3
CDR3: CASSPLPPGLPPGDTQYF
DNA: TGTGCCAGCAGCCCCCTTCCCCCGGGACTACCACCCGGCGATACGCAGTATTTT

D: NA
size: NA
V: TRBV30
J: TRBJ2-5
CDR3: CAWSVFGQETQYF
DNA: TGTGCCTGGAGTGTATTCGGCCAAGAGACCCAGTACTTC

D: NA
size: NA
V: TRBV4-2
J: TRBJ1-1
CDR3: CASSQDLTGNTEAFF
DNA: TGTGCCAGCAGCCAAGATCTAACGGGGAACACTGAAGCTTTCTTT

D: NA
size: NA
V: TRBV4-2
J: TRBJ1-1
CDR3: CASSQAGLNTEAFF
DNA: TGTGCCAGCAGCCAAGCAGGGCTGAACACTGAAGCTTTCTTT

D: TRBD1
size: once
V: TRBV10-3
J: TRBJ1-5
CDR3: CATSQGDGNQPQHF
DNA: TGTGCCACATCTCAGGGGGACGGCAATCAGCCCCAGCATTTT

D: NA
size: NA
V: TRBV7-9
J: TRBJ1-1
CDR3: CASSQMTANTEAFF
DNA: TGTGCCAGCAGCCAGATGACAGCGAACACTGAAGCTTTCTTT

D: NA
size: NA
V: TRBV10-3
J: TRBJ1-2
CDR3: CAISESTGNYGYTF
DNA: TGTGCCATCAGTGAGTCTACAGGGAACTATGGCTACACCTTC

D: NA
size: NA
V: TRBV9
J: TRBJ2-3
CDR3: CASSGLSSDGTDTQYF
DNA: TGTGCCAGCAGCGGACTGAGCTCAGACGGCACAGATACGCAGTATTTT

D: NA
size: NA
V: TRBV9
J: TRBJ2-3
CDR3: CASSVGASDSTDTQYF
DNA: TGTGCCAGCAGCGTAGGGGCTAGCGATAGCACAGATACGCAGTATTTT

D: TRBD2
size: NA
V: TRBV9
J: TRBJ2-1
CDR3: CASSARLAGPLLEQFF
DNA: TGTGCCAGCAGCGCCCGACTAGCGGGTCCGTTGTTAGAGCAGTTCTTC

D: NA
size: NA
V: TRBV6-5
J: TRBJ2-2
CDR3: CASSRSPRTGELFF
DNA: TGTGCCAGCAGCCGCTCTCCCCGGACCGGGGAGCTGTTTTTT

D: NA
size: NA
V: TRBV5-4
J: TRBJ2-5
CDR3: CASSFRPEPQYF
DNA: TGTGCCAGCAGCTTCCGCCCGGAGCCCCAGTACTTC

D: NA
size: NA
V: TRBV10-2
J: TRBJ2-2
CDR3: CATTDPNTGELFF
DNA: TGCGCCACGACAGATCCGAACACCGGGGAGCTGTTTTTT

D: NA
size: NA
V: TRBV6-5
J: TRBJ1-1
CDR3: CASSYSGGDGNTEAFF
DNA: TGTGCCAGCAGTTACTCGGGGGGGGACGGGAACACTGAAGCTTTCTTT

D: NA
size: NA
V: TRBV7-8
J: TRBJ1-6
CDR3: CASSLGSPLHF
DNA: TGTGCCAGCAGCCTCGGTTCACCCCTCCACTTT

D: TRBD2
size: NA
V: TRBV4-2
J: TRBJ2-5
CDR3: CASSQEDSGGLTQYF
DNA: TGTGCCAGCAGCCAAGAAGATAGCGGGGGATTGACCCAGTACTTC

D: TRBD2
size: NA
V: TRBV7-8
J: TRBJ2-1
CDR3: CASSRGLAGGIYEQFF
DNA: TGTGCCAGCAGCCGCGGACTAGCGGGAGGGATCTATGAGCAGTTCTTC

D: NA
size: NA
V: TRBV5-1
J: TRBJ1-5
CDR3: CASSLRGYQPQHF
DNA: TGCGCCAGCAGCTTGCGGGGTTACCAGCCCCAGCATTTT

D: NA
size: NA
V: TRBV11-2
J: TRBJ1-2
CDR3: CASSHNSGWDGYTF
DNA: TGTGCCAGCAGCCATAACTCGGGGTGGGATGGCTACACCTTC

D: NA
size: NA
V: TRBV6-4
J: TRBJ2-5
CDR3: CASSEVRIAKVTQETQYF
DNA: TGTGCCAGCAGTGAGGTTCGGATAGCCAAAGTGACGCAAGAGACCCAGTACTTC

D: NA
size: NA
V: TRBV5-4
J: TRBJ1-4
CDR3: CASSAAGVADEKLFF
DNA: TGTGCCAGCAGCGCCGCCGGGGTGGCCGATGAAAAACTGTTTTTT

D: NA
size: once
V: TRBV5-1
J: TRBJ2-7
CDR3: CASSLEPGTYEQYF
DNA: TGCGCCAGCAGCTTGGAACCGGGGACCTACGAGCAGTACTTC

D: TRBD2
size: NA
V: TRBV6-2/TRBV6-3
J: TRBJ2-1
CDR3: CASSRAGGYNEQFF
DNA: TGTGCCAGCAGTCGGGCGGGAGGGTACAATGAGCAGTTCTTC

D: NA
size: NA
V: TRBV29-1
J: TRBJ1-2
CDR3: CSVSETDYGYTF
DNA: TGCAGCGTGTCGGAGACAGACTATGGCTACACCTTC

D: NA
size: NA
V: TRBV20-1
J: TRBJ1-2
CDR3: CSAGRAYGYTF
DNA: TGCAGTGCGGGCAGGGCCTATGGCTACACCTTC

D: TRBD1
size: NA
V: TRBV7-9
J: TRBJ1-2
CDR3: CASSLMGAGGNYGYTF
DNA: TGTGCCAGCAGCTTAATGGGGGCAGGGGGAAACTATGGCTACACCTTC

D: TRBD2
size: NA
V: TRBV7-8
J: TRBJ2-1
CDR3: CASSWRTSGELASTNEQFF
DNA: TGTGCCAGCAGCTGGAGGACTAGCGGGGAGCTCGCTTCGACCAATGAGCAGTTCTTC

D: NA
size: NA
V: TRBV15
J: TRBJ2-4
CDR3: CATSRDSSPSDRNLAKNIQYF
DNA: TGTGCCACCAGCAGAGATAGTTCCCCCTCTGACAGGAACTTAGCCAAAAACATTCAGTACTTC

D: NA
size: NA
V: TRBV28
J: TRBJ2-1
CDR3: CASSSISLAVEQFF
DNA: TGTGCCAGCAGTTCCATATCGTTAGCGGTTGAGCAGTTCTTC

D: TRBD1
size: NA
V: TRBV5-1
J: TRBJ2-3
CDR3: CASSYGRQGATDTQYF
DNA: TGCGCCAGCAGCTACGGGAGACAGGGGGCCACAGATACGCAGTATTTT

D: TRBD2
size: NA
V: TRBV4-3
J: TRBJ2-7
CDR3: CASSQDSIAGGTFYEQYF
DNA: TGCGCCAGCAGCCAAGATTCAATAGCGGGGGGCACATTCTACGAGCAGTACTTC

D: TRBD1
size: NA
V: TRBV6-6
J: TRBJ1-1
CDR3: CASSLPDRDTEAFF
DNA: TGTGCCAGCAGTTTACCGGACAGGGACACTGAAGCTTTCTTT

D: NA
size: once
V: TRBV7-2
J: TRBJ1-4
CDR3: CASTLGGPNEKLFF
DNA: TGTGCCAGCACCCTAGGAGGTCCTAATGAAAAACTGTTTTTT

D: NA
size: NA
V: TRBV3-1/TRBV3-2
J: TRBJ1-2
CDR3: CASRGAWGNYGYTF
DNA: TGTGCCAGCAGGGGGGCGTGGGGTAACTATGGCTACACCTTC

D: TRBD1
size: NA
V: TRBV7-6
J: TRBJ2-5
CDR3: CASSLAYSGGAFVETQYF
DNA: TGTGCCAGCAGCTTAGCGTATTCAGGGGGCGCTTTTGTGGAGACCCAGTACTTC

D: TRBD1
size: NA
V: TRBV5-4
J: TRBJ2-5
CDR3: CASRTGGAETQYF
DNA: TGTGCCAGCAGGACAGGGGGCGCAGAGACCCAGTACTTC

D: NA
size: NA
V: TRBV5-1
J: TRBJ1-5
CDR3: CASSLIVGGQPQHF
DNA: TGCGCCAGCAGCTTGATCGTGGGAGGGCAGCCCCAGCATTTT

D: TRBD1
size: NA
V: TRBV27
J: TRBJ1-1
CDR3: CASSPNRGLVEAFF
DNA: TGTGCCAGCAGTCCGAACAGGGGGCTGGTTGAAGCTTTCTTT